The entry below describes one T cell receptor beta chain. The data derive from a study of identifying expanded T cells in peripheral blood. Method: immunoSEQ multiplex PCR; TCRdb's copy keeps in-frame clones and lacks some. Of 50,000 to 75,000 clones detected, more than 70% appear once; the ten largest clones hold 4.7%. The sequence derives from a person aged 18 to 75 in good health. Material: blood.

CDR3 in amino acids: CASSTHGQGVAFF. CDR3 sequence (DNA): TGTGCCAGCAGTACACACGGACAGGGGGTAGCTTTCTTT. J is TRBJ1-1 and V is TRBV27; 10 positions agree with TRBD1. CDR1 and CDR2 (germline): MNHEY, SMNVEV (reference sequence). This CDR3 spans 13 amino acids. V gave up 5 bases and J gave up 10 bases; unmatched junction bases: 7.